The 24 T cell receptor beta chains given below trace back to one sample, sequenced in a study of cytomegalovirus exposure and HLA in healthy donors. PCR was performed using 60 Vbeta and 13 Jbeta primers. Produced via immunoSEQ multiplex PCR; TCRdb's table is partial and in-frame only. The sample shows around 150,000 clones, 75% to 80% of them seen only once. Sequencing was done on a sample of PBMCs. These receptors came from a woman in her forties or fifties in good health and CMV-seronegative.

V and J are TRBV6-5 and TRBJ1-3, with D unclear. The CDR3 extends over 15 amino acids. Trimming removed 4 bases at V and 1 base at J, with 11 bases between. Germline V CDR1 and CDR2: MNHEY, SVGAGI. The CDR3 here is CASSFFGESGNTIYF. In DNA form, the CDR3 reads TGTGCCAGCAGTTTCTTCGGAGAGTCTGGAAACACCATATATTTT.

V usage is TRBV11-2 and J usage is TRBJ2-7; TRBD1 is a possible D gene (6 bases). This CDR3 has 14 residues. V was cut by 1 base and J by 2 bases, with 9 bases left in between. In germline, CDR1 is SGHAT, CDR2 FQNNGV. DNA of the CDR3: TGTGCCAGCAGCTTAGGTGGGACACCCTACGAGCAGTACTTC. Translation: CASSLGGTPYEQYF.

This chain joins TRBV18 and TRBJ1-5; tentatively, D is TRBD1 (6 bases). CDR1 is KGHSH, CDR2 LQKENI, per germline. The V end was cut by 3 bases, the J end by 5 bases, with 11 bases between. This CDR3 region has 14 residues. The CDR3 DNA sequence: TGTGCCAGCTCACCTCAGGACAGAGATCAGCCCCAGCATTTT. Translating it yields CASSPQDRDQPQHF.

The genes are TRBV29-1 and TRBJ2-3; D remains ambiguous. V was clipped by 2 bases and J by 1 base, with 16 bases between them. The CDR3 is made up of 16 amino acids. Germline CDR1 SQVTM, CDR2 ANQGSEA. The chain's CDR3 is CSVEWIELLGTDTQYF. The DNA for the CDR3 is TGCAGCGTTGAATGGATTGAGCTGCTAGGCACAGATACGCAGTATTTT.

This clone was found a few times. The chain recombines TRBV29-1 with TRBJ2-1, with 9 bases fitting TRBD1. CDR1 SQVTM and CDR2 ANQGSEA come from the germline V gene. The CDR3 totals 13 residues. Losses at the gene ends were 4 bases for V and 7 bases for J; bases not matched to a gene: 5. The CDR3 here is CSVVGTGMNEQFF. The CDR3 nucleotides are TGCAGCGTTGTGGGGACAGGGATGAATGAGCAGTTCTTC.

The J gene is TRBJ1-2, the V gene TRBV27, with TRBD1 matching 7 bases. The germline CDR1 and CDR2 sequences are MNHEY and SMNVEV (reference sequence). The CDR3 loop spans 14 amino acids. V shed 2 bases and J 2 bases; nucleotides not matched to a gene: 2. The CDR3 reads CASSLRGPNYGYTF. CDR3 nucleotide sequence: TGTGCCAGCAGTTTAAGGGGGCCAAACTATGGCTACACCTTC.

The J gene is TRBJ1-6, the V gene TRBV19, with a tentative D call TRBD1 (5 bases). Germline CDR1 reads LNHDA; CDR2 reads SQIVND (reference sequence). The CDR3 length is 15 residues. V dropped 6 bases and J dropped 0 bases, with 9 bases sitting between them. The CDR3 coding sequence is TGTGCCAGTAGGCGACAGAGCTCCTATAATTCACCCCTCCACTTT. Protein: CASRRQSSYNSPLHF. The full variable domain, rest sourced from reference TRBV19 and TRBJ1-6, is DGGITQSPKYLFRKEGQNVTLSCEQNLNHDAMYWYRQDPGQGLRLIYYSQIVNDFQKGDIAEGYSVSREKKESFPLTVTSAQKNPTAFYLCASRRQSSYNSPLHFGNGTRLTVT.

This sequence joins TRBV2 and TRBJ2-5, with 8 bases lining up with TRBD1. The end of the DNA fits TRBJ2-7 better, so the J call may be wrong. The CDR3 totals 13 residues. Germline V gene sequence: CDR1 SNHLY, CDR2 FYNNEI. CDR3 bases: TGTGCCAGCAGTGATGGACAGGGACGCGAGCAGTACTTC. Protein product: CASSDGQGREQYF.

The chain carries TRBV5-6 and TRBJ2-5, with D perhaps TRBD1 (5 bases). TRBJ2-7 matches the DNA end more closely, so the J call is doubtful. Germline CDR1 is SGHDT and CDR2 is YYEEEE. CDR3 size: 15 residues. DNA for the CDR3: TGTGCCAGCAGCTTGCATAGGGGTTCGGGTTACGAGCAGTACTTC. Translating it yields CASSLHRGSGYEQYF.

The chain employs TRBV12-5 and TRBJ2-3; 10 nucleotides align to TRBD1. Germline values: CDR1 LGHNT, CDR2 FRNRAP. J lost 14 bases, V lost 1 base, and 6 bases had no gene match. The CDR3 spans 13 residues. In nucleotides, the CDR3 is TGTGCTAGTGGTTTGGCGACAGGGGGCCTTCCGTATTTT. Translated, it gives CASGLATGGLPYF.

This rearrangement joins TRBV7-9 to TRBJ1-5; D unclear. Germline CDR1 and CDR2: SEHNR and FQNEAQ (reference sequence). The CDR3 length is 13 residues. V was clipped by 7 bases and J by 0 bases, with 7 bases between them. CDR3 sequence: CASTQNSNQPQHF. In DNA form, the CDR3 reads TGTGCCAGCACCCAAAATAGCAATCAGCCCCAGCATTTT.

The DNA of the CDR3 is TGTGCCAGCAGTTACACTACCGGGACTCCTAATTACTTC. Amino acids: CASSYTTGTPNYF. The chain is built from TRBV6-5 and TRBJ2-7, with TRBD2 as a possible D gene (6 bases). From germline, CDR1 is MNHEY and CDR2 SVGAGI. The CDR3 is 13 residues long. Trimming stripped 2 bases from V and 13 bases from J, with 18 bases between.

The rearrangement links TRBV10-3 to TRBJ1-5; TRBD1 matches at 9 bases. The CDR3 extends over 15 amino acids. Germline V gene data show CDR1 as ENHRY and CDR2 as SYGVKD. V lost 10 bases to trimming and J lost 3 bases; unmatched junction nucleotides: 10. CDR3: CATNTGQGINQPQHF. For the CDR3, the DNA is TGTGCCACCAACACCGGACAGGGGATCAATCAGCCCCAGCATTTT.

CDR3 nucleotides: TGTGCCAGCAGCGGGACAGGGGCCGGCGAGCAGTACTTC. This sequence encodes CASSGTGAGEQYF. V and J are TRBV25-1 and TRBJ2-7; 10 bases map to TRBD1. Unmatched junction bases numbered 5, after V lost 6 bases and J lost 6 bases. In germline, CDR1 is MGHDK, CDR2 SYGVNS. CDR3 length: 13 residues.

The V gene is TRBV19, the J gene TRBJ2-3; D is perhaps TRBD2 (7 bases). Germline CDR1 is LNHDA and CDR2 is SQIVND (reference sequence). Trimming removed 6 bases from V and 3 bases from J, with 13 bases in between. This CDR3 region has 14 residues. Here the CDR3 DNA reads TGTGCCAGTAGCCTGGGAGGGGGTACAGATACGCAGTATTTT. It codes for CASSLGGGTDTQYF.

The V gene is TRBV12-5, the J gene TRBJ2-1, with 7 bases aligning to TRBD1. This CDR3 contains 16 residues. CDR1 is LGHNT and CDR2 is FRNRAP in the germline V gene. V trimming: 1 base; J trimming: 4 bases; junction bases outside the gene matches: 7. In DNA, the CDR3 is TGTGCTAGTGGTTTGGACCCGGGACAGAGATACAATGAGCAGTTCTTC. Translated: CASGLDPGQRYNEQFF.

This rearrangement joins TRBV28 to TRBJ2-2, with a weak D call TRBD2 (7 bases). This CDR3 contains 15 residues. The V gene lost 5 bases and the J gene lost 6 bases, with 16 bases spanning the gap. Germline values: CDR1 MDHEN, CDR2 SYDVKM. The CDR3 sequence is CASSLGGLGSGELFF. CDR3 sequence (DNA): TGTGCCAGCAGTCTGGGGGGGCTCGGTTCCGGGGAGCTGTTTTTT.

The chain employs TRBV6-5 and TRBJ2-7; D remains ambiguous. Deletions cut 0 bases from V and 12 bases from J, with 12 bases between. Germline CDR1 and CDR2: MNHEY and SVGAGI. The CDR3 totals 12 residues. DNA of the CDR3: TGTGCCAGCAGTTACTCGAATTCCGGGTTGTACTTC. Its protein is CASSYSNSGLYF.

The rearrangement links TRBV10-3 to TRBJ1-4, with D maybe TRBD1 (5 bases). The CDR3 extends over 16 amino acids. V was cut by 3 bases and J by 8 bases, with 19 bases left in between. The germline gives CDR1 ENHRY, CDR2 SYGVKD. The CDR3 protein is CAISDQFGQDEEKLFF. The CDR3 DNA sequence: TGTGCCATCAGTGATCAATTCGGACAAGACGAGGAAAAACTGTTTTTT.

This rearrangement joins TRBV2 to TRBJ1-5; 9 bases are shared with TRBD1. Trimming cost V 4 bases and J 2 bases; bases outside gene matches: 3. Per germline, CDR1 SNHLY and CDR2 FYNNEI. This CDR3 is 15 amino acids long. CDR3 DNA sequence: TGTGCCAGCAGTGTCCGGACAGGGGGCAATCAGCCCCAGCATTTT. This sequence encodes CASSVRTGGNQPQHF.

CDR3 DNA: TGTGCCAGCAGCGCCGGGACTTACCAAGAGACCCAGTACTTC. Amino acid sequence: CASSAGTYQETQYF. The rearrangement joins TRBV9 to TRBJ2-5, with D tentatively TRBD2 (6 bases). Germline V gene data show CDR1 as SGDLS and CDR2 as YYNGEE. The CDR3 is 14 residues long. The germline V and J ends were trimmed by 3 bases and 0 bases, with 9 bases remaining between them.

The genes are TRBV7-2 and TRBJ2-7, with a possible D match to TRBD1 (6 bases). Trimming pared 7 bases from V and 6 bases from J, leaving 13 bases between. CDR1 is SGHTA and CDR2 is FQGNSA in the germline V gene. The CDR3 covers 12 residues. CDR3 residues: CASNLQGGEQYF. The CDR3 nucleotides read TGTGCCAGCAACCTACAGGGCGGCGAGCAGTACTTC.

This clone was detected once. The V call is TRBV15, the J call TRBJ2-3; 8 bases agree with TRBD2. This CDR3 is 16 amino acids long. V shed 3 bases and J 0 bases; nucleotides not matched to a gene: 5. Germline-derived CDR1 and CDR2 are LNHNV and YYDKDF (reference sequence). The CDR3, as DNA: TGTGCCACCAGCAGGAGGGCGGGAGGTAGCACAGATACGCAGTATTTT. Translated, it gives CATSRRAGGSTDTQYF.

The chain carries TRBV28 and TRBJ2-7; D is undetermined. Per germline, CDR1 MDHEN and CDR2 SYDVKM. V lost 5 bases and J lost 4, with 9 bases in between. This CDR3 contains 12 residues. CDR3 region: CASSGSRYEQYF. The DNA of the CDR3 is TGTGCCAGCAGTGGCTCCAGGTACGAGCAGTACTTC.